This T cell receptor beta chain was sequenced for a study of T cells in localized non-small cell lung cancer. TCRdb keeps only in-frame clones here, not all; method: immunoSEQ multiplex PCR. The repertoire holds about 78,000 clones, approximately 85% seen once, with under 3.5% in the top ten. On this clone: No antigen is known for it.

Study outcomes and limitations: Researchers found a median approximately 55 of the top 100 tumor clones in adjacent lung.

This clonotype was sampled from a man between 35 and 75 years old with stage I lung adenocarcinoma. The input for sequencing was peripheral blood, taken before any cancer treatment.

CDR3 region: CASSGSLANEQFF. The CDR3 coding sequence is TGTGCCAGTAGCGGGAGTCTGGCCAATGAGCAGTTCTTC. The rearrangement uses TRBV19 and TRBJ2-1; a weak D match, TRBD2 (6 bases). V lost 6 bases and J lost 6, with 12 bases in between. This CDR3 region has 13 residues. Germline V lookup: CDR1 LNHDA, CDR2 SQIVND (reference sequence).